This TCR beta chain was profiled in a study of cytomegalovirus exposure and HLA in healthy donors. Study conclusions and caveats: The authors enumerated 150 to 200 TCR beta chains as linked to cytomegalovirus. More clonal expansion characterized HLA-associated TCR beta chains than equally common others in a later analysis.

Vbeta (60) and Jbeta (13) primers were used in the PCR. Produced via immunoSEQ multiplex PCR; TCRdb's table is partial and in-frame only. The sample holds 55,000 to 75,000 clones, 60% to 80% seen once. In this sample, this clone turned up once. Its antigen is as yet unknown. Sequencing was performed on PBMCs. The receptor was isolated from a girl aged 5-17 years in good health and CMV-seropositive.

CDR3: CASSEGDSEAETQYF. CDR3 nucleotides: TGTGCCAGCAGTGAGGGGGACAGCGAAGCGGAGACCCAGTACTTC. The chain recombines TRBV6-1 with TRBJ2-5, with 7 nucleotides matching TRBD1. From germline, CDR1 is MNHNS and CDR2 SASEGT. With 3 bases clipped from V and 5 bases from J, the junction kept 9 bases outside the gene matches. CDR3 size: 15 residues.